These 27 T cell receptor beta chains originate from one sample sequenced in a study of shared clonotypes between healthy human individuals. As defined, naive CD8 cells were CD45RO-negative and positively selected for CCR7, with terminally differentiated effector memory CD45RA+ cells excluded. Libraries were prepared by immunoSEQ multiplex PCR; TCRdb keeps only in-frame clonotypes and omits some of them. This sample has about 2.2 million clones, with around 95% found just once. The material sequenced was naive CD8+ T cells from PBMCs. These receptors originate from a man between 18 and 29 years old in good health. Some clones in this sample may be carry-over from other donors' samples.

As for this clone: The identical CDR3 is also encoded by other nucleotide sequences in the sample. The rearrangement uses TRBV9 and TRBJ1-1; D perhaps matches TRBD1 (6 bases). Germline CDR1 SGDLS, CDR2 YYNGEE. With 1 base removed from V and 5 bases from J, the gap between germline ends came to 9 bases. The CDR3 has 13 residues. CDR3 in DNA: TGTGCCAGCAGCGTACTCAGGGGTACTGAAGCTTTCTTT. It is translated as CASSVLRGTEAFF. The whole variable domain, remainder taken from reference TRBV9 and TRBJ1-1, is DSGVTQTPKHLITATGQRVTLRCSPRSGDLSVYWYQQSLDQGLQFLIQYYNGEERAKGNILERFSAQQFPDLHSELNLSSLELGDSALYFCASSVLRGTEAFFGQGTRLTVV.

A note on this clone: This sample also contains other DNA sequences that code for the same CDR3. The chain joins TRBV2 to TRBJ2-5; no definite D call. V lost 1 base and J lost 5, with 8 bases in between. In germline, CDR1 is SNHLY, CDR2 FYNNEI. The CDR3 is 13 amino acids. CDR3 region: CASSEDLRETQYF. For the CDR3, the DNA is TGTGCCAGCAGTGAAGACCTTCGGGAGACCCAGTACTTC.

The rearrangement uses TRBV7-2 and TRBJ2-5; no reliable D call. The germline CDR1 and CDR2 sequences are SGHTA and FQGNSA. V lost 4 bases, J lost 2 bases, and 17 bases lay in between. This CDR3 region has 16 residues. CDR3 in amino acids: CASSSSLVPLQETQYF. Here the CDR3 DNA reads TGTGCCAGCAGCTCTTCTCTGGTACCCCTACAAGAGACCCAGTACTTC.

V is TRBV27 and J is TRBJ1-1; 7 positions match TRBD1. The germline V gene has CDR1 MNHEY and CDR2 SMNVEV (reference sequence). The CDR3 is 15 residues long. Trimming removed 4 bases from V and 4 bases from J; junction bases left unmatched: 9. DNA of the CDR3: TGTGCCAGCAGTTCCCCGACAGGGTCGGCCACTGAAGCTTTCTTT. Its protein product is CASSSPTGSATEAFF.

The chain recombines TRBV4-1 with TRBJ1-4; perhaps TRBD1 as D (5 bases). Between the trimmed V and J ends, which lost 1 base and 6 bases, there was a span of 12 bases. This CDR3 comprises 15 residues. Germline V gives CDR1 MGHRA, CDR2 YSYEKL. Here the CDR3 DNA reads TGCGCCAGCAGCCAAGTTTTAGGCAGGGATGAAAAACTGTTTTTT. It codes for CASSQVLGRDEKLFF.

V and J are TRBV11-3 and TRBJ1-2; 8 positions agree with TRBD1. V shed 5 bases and J 4 bases; nucleotides not matched to a gene: 18. Germline CDR1 SGHNT, CDR2 YENEEA. The CDR3 runs 18 residues. In DNA, the CDR3 is TGTGCCAGCAGCGCCGGGAGGGAGCAGGGGGCGCAGGGCTATGGCTACACCTTC. This codes for CASSAGREQGAQGYGYTF.

The chain has TRBV9 and TRBJ1-2; 11 bases are a match to TRBD1. Unmatched junction bases numbered 3, after V lost 4 bases and J lost 7 bases. This CDR3 is 13 amino acids long. Per germline, CDR1 SGDLS and CDR2 YYNGEE. CDR3 sequence reads: CASSRTGGSGYTF. In nucleotides, the CDR3 is TGTGCCAGCAGCCGGACAGGGGGCTCTGGCTACACCTTC.

This clone was observed once. In the same sample, other DNA sequences code for this CDR3. The chain couples TRBV5-6 to TRBJ2-7; 10 bases line up with TRBD1. Germline V gives CDR1 SGHDT, CDR2 YYEEEE. Losses at the gene ends were 4 bases for V and 2 bases for J; bases not matched to a gene: 3. The CDR3 is made up of 14 amino acids. The CDR3 region has the DNA TGTGCCAGCAGCCTCGGGACAGGGGCCTACGAGCAGTACTTC. Protein sequence: CASSLGTGAYEQYF.

The rearrangement uses TRBV25-1 and TRBJ2-6, with a weak D call TRBD1 (6 bases). The V end was cut by 4 bases, the J end by 3 bases, with 10 bases between. CDR3 length equals 15 residues. Germline V gene sequence: CDR1 MGHDK, CDR2 SYGVNS. The DNA for the CDR3 is TGTGCCAGCAGTGGGCCCAGGGGTGGGGCCAACGTCCTGACTTTC. It encodes CASSGPRGGANVLTF.

The rearrangement joins TRBV13 to TRBJ1-6, with D perhaps matching TRBD1 (6 bases). CDR3 length equals 15 residues. Germline V gene lookup returns CDR1 PRHDT and CDR2 FYEKMQ (reference sequence). V was trimmed by 6 bases and J by 4 bases, leaving 13 bases between them. The CDR3 is CASSSTGQYNSPLHF. CDR3 nucleotides: TGTGCCAGCAGTTCAACGGGACAATATAATTCACCCCTCCACTTT.

The genes are TRBV28 and TRBJ2-1; D ambiguous. CDR3 length: 11 amino acids. Trimming took off 6 bases at V and 9 bases at J, with 9 bases between the two ends. Germline V gene sequence: CDR1 MDHEN, CDR2 SYDVKM. The CDR3, as DNA: TGTGCCAGCAGCCCCTACGCTGAGCAGTTCTTC. As protein: CASSPYAEQFF.

The V and J genes are TRBV28 and TRBJ2-7; possibly TRBD2 for D (6 bases). Looked up from germline, CDR1 is MDHEN and CDR2 is SYDVKM. V shed 6 bases and J shed 6 bases, with 18 bases lying between them. The CDR3 consists of 14 residues. CDR3 protein: CASSSGGNSLEQYF. For the CDR3, the DNA is TGTGCCAGCAGCTCCGGGGGAAACTCCCTCGAGCAGTACTTC. Variable domain in full (rest from reference TRBV28 and TRBJ2-7): DVKVTQSSRYLVKRTGEKVFLECVQDMDHENMFWYRQDPGLGLRLIYFSYDVKMKEKGDIPEGYSVSREKKERFSLILESASTNQTSMYLCASSSGGNSLEQYFGPGTRLTVT.

This chain uses TRBV4-2 with TRBJ1-1; D gene ambiguous. Germline-derived CDR1 and CDR2 are LGHNA and YNFKEQ. V lost 0 bases, J lost 0 bases, and 14 bases lay in between. This CDR3 spans 17 amino acids. The chain's CDR3 is CASSQEYAIRVNTEAFF. The CDR3 bases are TGTGCCAGCAGCCAAGAGTATGCTATACGTGTGAACACTGAAGCTTTCTTT.

Comment on this clone: This sample also contains other DNA sequences that code for the same CDR3. The chain combines TRBV7-6 with TRBJ2-3; 9 bases line up with TRBD2. Germline lookup yields CDR1 SGHVS and CDR2 FNYEAQ. The CDR3 is 15 amino acids. Trimming cost V 3 bases and J 2 bases; bases outside gene matches: 3. The CDR3 loop is CASSLLAGATDTQYF. DNA of the CDR3: TGTGCCAGCAGCTTGTTAGCGGGAGCCACAGATACGCAGTATTTT. Using reference TRBV7-6 and TRBJ2-3 for the parts outside the CDR3, the full variable domain is GAGVSQSPRYKVTKRGQDVALRCDPISGHVSLYWYRQALGQGPEFLTYFNYEAQQDKSGLPNDRFSAERPEGSISTLTIQRTEQRDSAMYRCASSLLAGATDTQYFGPGTRLTVL.

The J gene is TRBJ1-1, the V gene TRBV11-3, with D possibly being TRBD1 (5 bases). Germline V gives CDR1 SGHNT, CDR2 YENEEA. Trimming cost V 7 bases and J 7 bases, with 16 bases left between them. There are 13 residues in the CDR3. CDR3 nucleotides: TGTGCCAGCACCTCAAGGGGCGTCGGTGAAGCTTTCTTT. It yields the protein CASTSRGVGEAFF.

The genes are TRBV10-3 and TRBJ2-7; 8 bases align to TRBD2. Germline lookup yields CDR1 ENHRY and CDR2 SYGVKD. This CDR3 has 15 residues. V shed 3 bases, J shed 2 bases, and the junction held 6 bases outside the gene matches. The CDR3 nucleotides are TGTGCCATCAGTGACATTCTAGCGGGCACCTACGAGCAGTACTTC. This codes for CAISDILAGTYEQYF.

The chain recombines TRBV6-5 with TRBJ2-2; maybe TRBD1 (6 bases). Looked up from germline, CDR1 is MNHEY and CDR2 is SVGAGI. The CDR3 runs to 14 residues. Trimming took 6 bases from V and 5 from J, leaving 13 bases between them. The CDR3 DNA follows: TGTGCCAGCAGGCCCAGGGGCGAAACCGGGGAGCTGTTTTTT. This sequence encodes CASRPRGETGELFF.

The rearrangement links TRBV7-9 to TRBJ1-2, with D unclear. Trimming left V 5 bases short and J 2 bases short, with 12 bases between. CDR3 length equals 14 residues. The germline V gene has CDR1 SEHNR and CDR2 FQNEAQ (reference sequence). In nucleotides, the CDR3 is TGTGCCAGCAGCAGAAAAGGGTTCAACTATGGCTACACCTTC. It translates to CASSRKGFNYGYTF.

This clone was seen a single time. The chain has TRBV7-9 and TRBJ2-7, with 7 positions matching TRBD1. J gave up 3 bases and V 5 bases, and 4 bases lay outside the gene matches. CDR1 is SEHNR, CDR2 FQNEAQ, per germline (reference sequence). CDR3 size: 13 residues. CDR3 sequence reads: CASSQGVRYEQYF. CDR3 nucleotide sequence: TGTGCCAGCAGCCAGGGGGTTCGCTACGAGCAGTACTTC. Combining the CDR3 with reference TRBV7-9 and TRBJ2-7 gives the whole variable domain DTGVSQNPRHKITKRGQNVTFRCDPISEHNRLYWYRQTLGQGPEFLTYFQNEAQLEKSRLLSDRFSAERPKGSFSTLEIQRTEQGDSAMYLCASSQGVRYEQYFGPGTRLTVT.

In its sample, this clone was seen a few times. V gene TRBV4-1 combines with J gene TRBJ1-5, with D tentatively TRBD1 (6 bases). Trimming removed 4 bases from V and 6 bases from J, with 10 bases in between. The CDR3 spans 13 residues. Germline CDR1 is MGHRA and CDR2 is YSYEKL. Here the CDR3 reads CASSPQGFQPQHF. DNA of the CDR3: TGCGCCAGCAGCCCACAGGGCTTTCAGCCCCAGCATTTT.

The rearrangement joins TRBV5-6 to TRBJ1-4, with D possibly being TRBD1 (5 bases). The CDR3 has 13 residues. Trimming cost V 1 base and J 10 bases, with 11 bases left between them. Germline CDR1 is SGHDT and CDR2 is YYEEEE. The CDR3 region has the DNA TGTGCCAGCAGCTTGAGAGGGGTGGGAAAACTGTTTTTT. It yields the protein CASSLRGVGKLFF.

The V call is TRBV6-1, the J call TRBJ2-7, with TRBD2 matching 14 bases. The V and J ends lost 3 bases and 5 bases, in that order; junction bases with no gene match: 3. The germline V gene encodes CDR1 MNHNS and CDR2 SASEGT. CDR3 size: 15 residues. CDR3 sequence: CASSERLAGGNEQYF. Written as DNA, the CDR3 is TGTGCCAGCAGTGAGAGACTAGCGGGGGGGAACGAGCAGTACTTC.

The chain recombines TRBV4-2 with TRBJ2-7; D possibly uses TRBD1 or TRBD2 (6 bases each). The germline CDR1 and CDR2 sequences are LGHNA and YNFKEQ. Trimming removed 4 bases from V and 3 bases from J, with 16 bases in between. The CDR3 contains 15 residues. This CDR3 is CASSPRRGAGYEQYF. In nucleotides, the CDR3 is TGTGCCAGCAGCCCCCGTAGGGGGGCGGGCTACGAGCAGTACTTC.

This chain joins TRBV7-6 and TRBJ1-1, with TRBD1 as a possible D gene (6 bases). This CDR3 has 15 amino acids. Trimming took off 4 bases at V and 1 base at J, with 13 bases between the two ends. Germline assignment: CDR1 SGHVS and CDR2 FNYEAQ. CDR3 sequence: CASSSLDSRNTEAFF. The CDR3 DNA reads as TGTGCCAGCAGCTCGTTGGACAGTCGGAACACTGAAGCTTTCTTT. The variable domain in full, completed from reference TRBV7-6 and TRBJ1-1, reads GAGVSQSPRYKVTKRGQDVALRCDPISGHVSLYWYRQALGQGPEFLTYFNYEAQQDKSGLPNDRFSAERPEGSISTLTIQRTEQRDSAMYRCASSSLDSRNTEAFFGQGTRLTVV.

J is TRBJ2-5 and V is TRBV7-9; D perhaps matches TRBD2 (6 bases). This CDR3 is built from 14 residues. Germline CDR1 reads SEHNR; CDR2 reads FQNEAQ (reference sequence). V gave up 1 base and J gave up 5 bases, with 11 bases separating them. CDR3 nucleotide sequence: TGTGCCAGCAGCTTAGGACTAGAAGAGGAGACCCAGTACTTC. Protein: CASSLGLEEETQYF.

The CDR3 loop is CASSSGAEDIDKETQYF. As DNA, the CDR3 is TGTGCCAGCAGCTCTGGGGCCGAAGACATAGATAAAGAGACCCAGTACTTC. The chain links TRBV7-9 to TRBJ2-5; tentatively, D is TRBD1 (5 bases). This CDR3 contains 17 residues. Trimming removed 4 bases from V and 3 bases from J, with 21 bases in between. In germline, CDR1 is SEHNR, CDR2 FQNEAQ (reference sequence). Using reference TRBV7-9 and TRBJ2-5 for the parts outside the CDR3, the full variable domain is DTGVSQNPRHKITKRGQNVTFRCDPISEHNRLYWYRQTLGQGPEFLTYFQNEAQLEKSRLLSDRFSAERPKGSFSTLEIQRTEQGDSAMYLCASSSGAEDIDKETQYFGPGTRLLVL.

The chain carries TRBV28 and TRBJ2-7, with 7 bases identical to TRBD2. V was clipped by 2 bases and J by 0 bases; unmatched bases: 10. The CDR3 is 17 amino acids. The germline CDR1 and CDR2 sequences are MDHEN and SYDVKM. CDR3 sequence reads: CASSLEEVGLRSYEQYF. The DNA for the CDR3 is TGTGCCAGCAGTTTAGAGGAGGTGGGACTACGCTCCTACGAGCAGTACTTC.